These T cell receptor beta chains were read from a single sample in a study of blood T cell repertoires in COVID-19. TCRdb's table, derived via immunoSEQ multiplex PCR, lists solely in-frame clones and lacks some. The repertoire consists of 80,000 or so clones, with 70% to 90% occurring once and the leading ten covering more than 15%. Input material: peripheral blood. These receptors originate from a woman aged 55-69 years with acute or convalescent COVID-19. Each CDR3 is given with its conserved first and last residue. The order of the fields is clone size, D gene, V gene, J gene, CDR3 protein, CDR3 DNA. The D gene is left open where the match is weak. Clone size, where shown, is once, few, many, or a class for clones that have expanded.

clone size: -
D gene: TRBD1
V gene: TRBV5-4
J gene: TRBJ2-5
CDR3 protein: CASSLVPGTGASPQYF
CDR3 DNA: TGTGCCAGCAGCTTGGTTCCCGGGACAGGGGCCTCTCCCCAGTACTTC

clone size: once
D gene: -
V gene: TRBV7-9
J gene: TRBJ2-6
CDR3 protein: CASSPISGANVLTF
CDR3 DNA: TGTGCCAGCAGCCCCATCTCTGGGGCCAACGTCCTGACTTTC

clone size: -
D gene: TRBD1
V gene: TRBV9
J gene: TRBJ2-5
CDR3 protein: CASSLIGGTLRETQYF
CDR3 DNA: TGTGCCAGCAGCCTCATAGGGGGCACCTTAAGAGAGACCCAGTACTTC

clone size: -
D gene: TRBD2
V gene: TRBV7-9
J gene: TRBJ2-1
CDR3 protein: CASSLGLAGGSYNEQFF
CDR3 DNA: TGTGCCAGCAGCTTAGGTTTAGCGGGGGGCTCCTACAATGAGCAGTTCTTC

clone size: once
D gene: -
V gene: TRBV4-1
J gene: TRBJ1-3
CDR3 protein: CASSQDRGGNTIYF
CDR3 DNA: TGCGCCAGCAGCCAAGACAGGGGTGGAAACACCATATATTTT

clone size: few
D gene: TRBD1
V gene: TRBV7-2
J gene: TRBJ1-1
CDR3 protein: CASSIDRANTEAFF
CDR3 DNA: TGTGCCAGCAGCATCGACAGGGCGAACACTGAAGCTTTCTTT

clone size: -
D gene: TRBD1
V gene: TRBV7-8
J gene: TRBJ1-6
CDR3 protein: CASSLVGTEVAPLHF
CDR3 DNA: TGTGCCAGCAGCTTAGTTGGGACAGAAGTAGCACCCCTCCACTTT

clone size: few
D gene: TRBD1
V gene: TRBV11-2
J gene: TRBJ2-7
CDR3 protein: CASSLDSRQGGYEQYF
CDR3 DNA: TGTGCCAGCAGCTTAGATTCCCGACAGGGGGGCTACGAGCAGTACTTC

clone size: -
D gene: TRBD1
V gene: TRBV5-5
J gene: TRBJ2-2
CDR3 protein: CASRPFTDRVGGELFF
CDR3 DNA: TGTGCCAGCAGACCATTCACAGACAGGGTGGGCGGGGAGCTGTTTTTT

clone size: -
D gene: -
V gene: TRBV12-3/TRBV12-4
J gene: TRBJ2-7
CDR3 protein: CASSLGAYYEQYF
CDR3 DNA: TGTGCCAGCAGTTTAGGGGCCTACTACGAGCAGTACTTC

clone size: -
D gene: -
V gene: TRBV19
J gene: TRBJ1-5
CDR3 protein: CASSIDRSNHQPQHF
CDR3 DNA: TGTGCCAGTAGTATAGATCGTAGCAATCATCAGCCCCAGCATTTT

clone size: -
D gene: TRBD1
V gene: TRBV9
J gene: TRBJ2-5
CDR3 protein: CASSVARTGTETQYF
CDR3 DNA: TGTGCCAGCAGCGTAGCCCGGACAGGGACGGAGACCCAGTACTTC

clone size: -
D gene: -
V gene: TRBV29-1
J gene: TRBJ1-1
CDR3 protein: CSVEAAASPGTEAFF
CDR3 DNA: TGCAGCGTTGAAGCTGCCGCGTCGCCGGGGACTGAAGCTTTCTTT

clone size: -
D gene: TRBD2
V gene: TRBV19
J gene: TRBJ2-5
CDR3 protein: CASSPRLATNQETQYF
CDR3 DNA: TGTGCCAGTAGTCCAAGACTAGCGACTAACCAAGAGACCCAGTACTTC

clone size: few
D gene: TRBD1
V gene: TRBV4-1
J gene: TRBJ1-2
CDR3 protein: CASSQFMGQGLDGYTF
CDR3 DNA: TGCGCCAGCAGCCAATTCATGGGACAGGGTTTGGATGGCTACACCTTC

clone size: -
D gene: TRBD1
V gene: TRBV5-5
J gene: TRBJ1-5
CDR3 protein: CASSRNDRDYQPQHF
CDR3 DNA: TGTGCCAGCAGCCGAAACGACAGGGATTATCAGCCCCAGCATTTT

clone size: -
D gene: TRBD1
V gene: TRBV6-2/TRBV6-3
J gene: TRBJ1-2
CDR3 protein: CASSFLTGAEGYTF
CDR3 DNA: TGTGCCAGCAGTTTCCTGACAGGGGCTGAAGGCTACACCTTC

clone size: -
D gene: TRBD2
V gene: TRBV7-2
J gene: TRBJ2-5
CDR3 protein: CASSPTSGSETQYF
CDR3 DNA: TGTGCCAGCAGTCCTACTAGCGGCTCGGAGACCCAGTACTTC

clone size: -
D gene: -
V gene: TRBV18
J gene: TRBJ1-5
CDR3 protein: CASSLSGQYQPQHF
CDR3 DNA: TGTGCCAGCTCACTCTCGGGACAATATCAGCCCCAGCATTTT

clone size: -
D gene: TRBD1
V gene: TRBV3-1/TRBV3-2
J gene: TRBJ2-1
CDR3 protein: CASSQVVQGANNEQFF
CDR3 DNA: TGTGCCAGCAGCCAAGTGGTCCAGGGGGCAAACAATGAGCAGTTCTTC

clone size: -
D gene: TRBD2
V gene: TRBV7-8
J gene: TRBJ2-1
CDR3 protein: CASSWAGGHNEQFF
CDR3 DNA: TGTGCCAGCAGCTGGGCGGGGGGGCACAATGAGCAGTTCTTC

clone size: once
D gene: TRBD1
V gene: TRBV5-1
J gene: TRBJ1-5
CDR3 protein: CASSSGQSNQPQHF
CDR3 DNA: TGCGCCAGCAGCTCGGGACAGAGCAATCAGCCCCAGCATTTT

clone size: few
D gene: TRBD1
V gene: TRBV2
J gene: TRBJ1-4
CDR3 protein: CASSDGTGIGVEKLFF
CDR3 DNA: TGTGCCAGCAGTGACGGGACAGGGATTGGGGTTGAAAAACTGTTTTTT

clone size: -
D gene: -
V gene: TRBV7-6
J gene: TRBJ1-1
CDR3 protein: CASSSIAGQNTEAFF
CDR3 DNA: TGTGCCAGCAGCTCTATAGCAGGACAGAACACTGAAGCTTTCTTT

clone size: -
D gene: -
V gene: TRBV7-2
J gene: TRBJ2-2
CDR3 protein: CASSRFFGQSGELFF
CDR3 DNA: TGTGCCAGCAGCCGTTTTTTCGGACAGTCCGGGGAGCTGTTTTTT

clone size: once
D gene: TRBD1
V gene: TRBV7-2
J gene: TRBJ2-7
CDR3 protein: CASSLGIGQAYEQYF
CDR3 DNA: TGTGCCAGCAGCTTGGGGATCGGACAGGCCTACGAGCAGTACTTC

clone size: -
D gene: TRBD2
V gene: TRBV2
J gene: TRBJ2-1
CDR3 protein: CASNPLTSGGIGEQFF
CDR3 DNA: TGTGCCAGCAACCCGCTGACTAGCGGGGGGATAGGTGAGCAGTTCTTC

clone size: -
D gene: TRBD2
V gene: TRBV6-1
J gene: TRBJ2-1
CDR3 protein: CASSGAGGSYNEQFF
CDR3 DNA: TGTGCCAGCAGTGGAGCGGGGGGGTCCTACAATGAGCAGTTCTTC

clone size: -
D gene: TRBD1
V gene: TRBV19
J gene: TRBJ1-2
CDR3 protein: CASSPRPRDRVAYTF
CDR3 DNA: TGTGCCAGTAGTCCAAGGCCTCGGGACAGGGTGGCCTACACCTTC

clone size: -
D gene: -
V gene: TRBV10-3
J gene: TRBJ2-3
CDR3 protein: CAISPEAGTDTQYF
CDR3 DNA: TGTGCCATCAGTCCTGAGGCCGGCACAGATACGCAGTATTTT

clone size: -
D gene: TRBD1
V gene: TRBV29-1
J gene: TRBJ2-3
CDR3 protein: CSGRTGLDTDTQYF
CDR3 DNA: TGCAGCGGCCGGACAGGGTTGGACACAGATACGCAGTATTTT

clone size: -
D gene: -
V gene: TRBV5-4
J gene: TRBJ2-5
CDR3 protein: CASRQESQETQYF
CDR3 DNA: TGTGCCAGTAGACAGGAATCCCAAGAGACCCAGTACTTC

clone size: -
D gene: TRBD1
V gene: TRBV29-1
J gene: TRBJ1-2
CDR3 protein: CSVGMDRVLPWDTF
CDR3 DNA: TGCAGCGTTGGGATGGACAGGGTCCTCCCGTGGGACACCTTC

clone size: once
D gene: TRBD2
V gene: TRBV23-1
J gene: TRBJ2-3
CDR3 protein: CASSLLRGASTDTQYF
CDR3 DNA: TGCGCCAGCAGTCTGCTGCGGGGGGCTAGCACAGATACGCAGTATTTT

clone size: few
D gene: -
V gene: TRBV10-3
J gene: TRBJ1-1
CDR3 protein: CAISVSGGNTEAFF
CDR3 DNA: TGTGCCATCAGTGTAAGTGGAGGGAACACTGAAGCTTTCTTT

clone size: -
D gene: TRBD1
V gene: TRBV3-1/TRBV3-2
J gene: TRBJ1-1
CDR3 protein: CASSISDRGNTEAFF
CDR3 DNA: TGTGCCAGCAGCATATCGGACAGGGGGAACACTGAAGCTTTCTTT

clone size: -
D gene: TRBD1
V gene: TRBV19
J gene: TRBJ1-2
CDR3 protein: CASRRGGQGYGYTF
CDR3 DNA: TGTGCCTCCCGACGGGGAGGACAGGGGTATGGCTACACCTTC

clone size: few
D gene: TRBD2
V gene: TRBV30
J gene: TRBJ2-6
CDR3 protein: CAGIRGAGANVLTF
CDR3 DNA: TGTGCCGGCATTCGGGGGGCTGGGGCCAACGTCCTGACTTTC

clone size: few
D gene: TRBD1
V gene: TRBV6-5
J gene: TRBJ1-1
CDR3 protein: CASFDGDRVGAFF
CDR3 DNA: TGTGCCAGCTTTGATGGGGACAGGGTGGGGGCTTTCTTT

clone size: -
D gene: -
V gene: TRBV25-1
J gene: TRBJ1-1
CDR3 protein: CASSPSGVNTEAFF
CDR3 DNA: TGTGCCAGCAGCCCTTCCGGGGTTAACACTGAAGCTTTCTTT

clone size: -
D gene: -
V gene: TRBV4-3
J gene: TRBJ2-3
CDR3 protein: CASSQGSSFTSTDTQYF
CDR3 DNA: TGCGCCAGCAGTCAAGGGTCTAGCTTTACTAGCACAGATACGCAGTATTTT

clone size: -
D gene: TRBD2
V gene: TRBV6-4
J gene: TRBJ2-2
CDR3 protein: CARIRRLAGGYTGELFF
CDR3 DNA: TGTGCCAGGATAAGACGGTTGGCGGGGGGGTACACCGGGGAGCTGTTTTTT

clone size: -
D gene: -
V gene: TRBV5-1
J gene: TRBJ2-7
CDR3 protein: CASSLEAGDGDEQYF
CDR3 DNA: TGCGCCAGCAGCTTGGAGGCAGGGGACGGCGACGAGCAGTACTTC

clone size: -
D gene: TRBD1
V gene: TRBV7-8
J gene: TRBJ2-3
CDR3 protein: CASSLVTGNPTDTQYF
CDR3 DNA: TGTGCCAGCAGCTTAGTGACAGGGAACCCCACAGATACGCAGTATTTT

clone size: -
D gene: -
V gene: TRBV30
J gene: TRBJ1-2
CDR3 protein: CAWAAGTGGYTF
CDR3 DNA: TGTGCCTGGGCCGCCGGGACTGGTGGCTACACCTTC

clone size: -
D gene: -
V gene: TRBV5-1
J gene: TRBJ2-3
CDR3 protein: CASSFLRQGSTDTQYF
CDR3 DNA: TGCGCCAGCAGCTTCCTTAGGCAGGGTAGCACAGATACGCAGTATTTT

clone size: -
D gene: -
V gene: TRBV24-1
J gene: TRBJ2-1
CDR3 protein: CATRNRDNEQFF
CDR3 DNA: TGTGCCACCAGGAATAGAGACAATGAGCAGTTCTTC

clone size: once
D gene: -
V gene: TRBV9
J gene: TRBJ2-1
CDR3 protein: CASSVRWEYNEQFF
CDR3 DNA: TGTGCCAGCAGCGTAAGGTGGGAGTACAATGAGCAGTTCTTC

clone size: few
D gene: -
V gene: TRBV30
J gene: TRBJ1-1
CDR3 protein: CALGGNTEAFF
CDR3 DNA: TGTGCCCTCGGGGGTAACACTGAAGCTTTCTTT

clone size: -
D gene: TRBD1
V gene: TRBV6-6
J gene: TRBJ2-2
CDR3 protein: CASSMGQGAGELFF
CDR3 DNA: TGTGCCAGCAGTATGGGACAGGGGGCCGGGGAGCTGTTTTTT

clone size: -
D gene: TRBD1
V gene: TRBV7-2
J gene: TRBJ2-2
CDR3 protein: CASSLLGQGYTGELFF
CDR3 DNA: TGTGCCAGCAGCTTACTCGGACAGGGGTATACCGGGGAGCTGTTTTTT

clone size: -
D gene: TRBD1
V gene: TRBV5-5
J gene: TRBJ2-1
CDR3 protein: CASSLRGLRDEQFF
CDR3 DNA: TGTGCCAGCAGCTTGAGGGGGCTTCGGGATGAGCAGTTCTTC